This T cell receptor (beta chain) was sequenced in a study of CD8+ T cells in alopecia areata. Study details: Treated patients took oral tofacitinib at 5 to 10 mg twice daily. For 6 to 18 months, tofacitinib was taken, and 6 months off drug followed. General study results and limits: More clonal than normal scalp was lesional scalp, particularly alopecia totalis/universalis.

Lesional scalp tissue (obtained by punch biopsy) and peripheral blood were collected from alopecia areata patients. V was cut by 2 bases and J by 6 bases, with 4 bases left in between. The length of the CDR3 is 12 residues. Germline assignment: CDR1 LNHDA and CDR2 SQIVND (reference sequence). Note on this clone: Its antigen is as yet unknown.

RNA, once extracted, was reverse transcribed into cDNA for use as the sequencing template. TCRdb's table, derived via immunoSEQ multiplex PCR, lists solely in-frame clones and lacks some. The table has 130,000 to 150,000 clones, around 51% seen once; the top ten hold approximately 0.99%. Sequencing used CD4+ T cells sorted from blood, obtained at week 0. The V call is TRBV19, the J call TRBJ2-2, with unresolved D. This receptor was taken from a human donor with alopecia areata. In DNA form, the CDR3 reads TGTGCCAGTAGTATATTCCCCGGGGAGCTGTTTTTT. Amino acids: CASSIFPGELFF. The entire variable domain, with the rest obtained from reference TRBV19 and TRBJ2-2, is as follows: DGGITQSPKYLFRKEGQNVTLSCEQNLNHDAMYWYRQDPGQGLRLIYYSQIVNDFQKGDIAEGYSVSREKKESFPLTVTSAQKNPTAFYLCASSIFPGELFFGEGSRLTVL.